The 3 T cell receptor beta chains given below trace back to one sample, sequenced in a study of T cell responses to AZD1222 COVID-19 vaccine. Sequencing used immunoSEQ multiplex PCR; TCRdb keeps in-frame clones, though not all of them. The sample carries more than 85,000 clones, about 90% recorded once. The source was peripheral blood, collected on day 0 of AZD1222 vaccination. The source of these receptors is an adult in good health.

V usage is TRBV5-4 and J usage is TRBJ1-2; 7 positions agree with TRBD1. This CDR3 spans 15 amino acids. Unmatched junction bases numbered 17, after V lost 7 bases and J lost 8 bases. The germline CDR1 and CDR2 sequences are SGHNT and YYREEE (reference sequence). The CDR3 region is CASFRRDSRAWGYTF. DNA of the CDR3: TGTGCCAGCTTTCGCCGGGACAGCCGTGCGTGGGGCTACACCTTC. The full variable domain, rest sourced from reference TRBV5-4 and TRBJ1-2, is ETGVTQSPTHLIKTRGQQVTLRCSSQSGHNTVSWYQQALGQGPQFIFQYYREEENGRGNFPPRFSGLQFPNYSSELNVNALELDDSALYLCASFRRDSRAWGYTFGSGTRLTVV.

V is TRBV18 and J is TRBJ1-2; weak D call: TRBD1 (5 bases). V shed 3 bases and J shed 2 bases, with 19 bases lying between them. The CDR3 runs 17 residues. The germline V gene encodes CDR1 KGHSH and CDR2 LQKENI. The CDR3 here is CASSPRTPGLGNYGYTF. DNA for the CDR3: TGTGCCAGCTCACCTCGTACTCCGGGACTCGGGAACTATGGCTACACCTTC.

The chain combines TRBV9 with TRBJ2-1; D remains ambiguous. The germline V gene encodes CDR1 SGDLS and CDR2 YYNGEE. The CDR3 extends over 15 amino acids. Trimming cost V 0 bases and J 4 bases, with 11 bases left between them. The CDR3 sequence: CASSVATGQYNEQFF. The CDR3 DNA sequence: TGTGCCAGCAGCGTAGCTACCGGGCAATACAATGAGCAGTTCTTC.